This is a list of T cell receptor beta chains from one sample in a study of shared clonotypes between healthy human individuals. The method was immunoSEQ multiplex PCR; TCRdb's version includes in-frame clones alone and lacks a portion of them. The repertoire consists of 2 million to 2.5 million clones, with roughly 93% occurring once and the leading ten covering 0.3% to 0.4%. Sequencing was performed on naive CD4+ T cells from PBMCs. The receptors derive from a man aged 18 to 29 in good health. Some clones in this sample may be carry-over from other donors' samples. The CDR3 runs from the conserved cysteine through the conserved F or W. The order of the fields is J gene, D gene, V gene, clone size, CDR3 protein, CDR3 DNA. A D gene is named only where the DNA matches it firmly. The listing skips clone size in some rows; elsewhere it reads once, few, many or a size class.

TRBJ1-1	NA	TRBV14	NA	CASSPQPNTEAFF	TGTGCCAGCAGCCCTCAGCCAAACACTGAAGCTTTCTTT
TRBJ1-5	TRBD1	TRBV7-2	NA	CASSLSTGDSNQPQHF	TGTGCCAGCAGCTTAAGCACAGGGGATAGCAATCAGCCCCAGCATTTT
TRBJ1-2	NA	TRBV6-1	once	CASSESGFGLGYTF	TGTGCCAGCAGTGAATCCGGGTTCGGTCTTGGCTACACCTTC
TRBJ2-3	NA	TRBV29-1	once	CSVRGAPDTQYF	TGCAGCGTTCGGGGAGCCCCAGATACGCAGTATTTT
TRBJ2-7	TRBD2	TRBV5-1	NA	CASSRTSGVRAYEQYF	TGCGCCAGCAGCCGGACTAGCGGAGTACGGGCCTACGAGCAGTACTTC
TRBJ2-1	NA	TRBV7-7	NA	CASSLDRRGNEQFF	TGTGCCAGCAGCTTAGACAGGCGCGGCAATGAGCAGTTCTTC
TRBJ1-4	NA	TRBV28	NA	CASTVGGYYEKLFF	TGTGCCAGCACTGTGGGCGGTTACTATGAAAAACTGTTTTTT
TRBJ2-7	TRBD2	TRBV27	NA	CASSLPGLAAEQYF	TGTGCCAGCAGTCTCCCGGGACTAGCCGCCGAGCAGTACTTC
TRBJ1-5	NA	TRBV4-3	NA	CASSQAFFDSNQPQHF	TGCGCCAGCAGCCAAGCCTTCTTCGACAGTAATCAGCCCCAGCATTTT
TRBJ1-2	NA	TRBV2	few	CASIRQVNYGYTF	TGTGCCAGCATTAGACAGGTTAACTATGGCTACACCTTC
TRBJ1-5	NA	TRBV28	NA	CASSKGTPRSNQPQHF	TGTGCCAGCAGCAAGGGGACACCAAGAAGCAATCAGCCCCAGCATTTT
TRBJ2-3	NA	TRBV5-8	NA	CASSPGPSTRTDTQYF	TGTGCCAGCAGCCCAGGACCATCAACCCGCACAGATACGCAGTATTTT
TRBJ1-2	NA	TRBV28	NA	CASRLGEPNYGYTF	TGTGCCAGCAGGTTGGGGGAGCCTAACTATGGCTACACCTTC
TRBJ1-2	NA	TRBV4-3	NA	CASSQDVQTYGYTF	TGCGCCAGCAGCCAAGATGTGCAAACTTATGGCTACACCTTC
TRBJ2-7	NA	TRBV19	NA	CASSINLQNEQYF	TGTGCCAGTAGTATCAACCTCCAGAACGAGCAGTACTTC
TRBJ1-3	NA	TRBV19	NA	CARHAKGDGNTIYF	TGTGCCAGGCATGCAAAGGGGGACGGAAACACCATATATTTT
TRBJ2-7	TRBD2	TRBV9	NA	CASSVGTSGTYEQYF	TGTGCCAGCAGCGTAGGGACTAGCGGTACCTACGAGCAGTACTTC
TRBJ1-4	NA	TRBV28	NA	CASSSTERKLFF	TGTGCCAGCAGTTCGACAGAGAGGAAACTGTTTTTT
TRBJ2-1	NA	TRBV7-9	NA	CASSPYGGGSSSYNEQFF	TGTGCCAGCAGCCCCTACGGGGGCGGCAGCAGCTCCTACAATGAGCAGTTCTTC
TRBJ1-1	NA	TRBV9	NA	CASSVGGENREAFF	TGTGCCAGCAGCGTAGGAGGAGAGAACAGGGAAGCTTTCTTT
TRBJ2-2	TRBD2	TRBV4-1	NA	CASSQVVLAGGTGELFF	TGCGCCAGCAGCCAAGTAGTACTAGCGGGGGGCACCGGGGAGCTGTTTTTT
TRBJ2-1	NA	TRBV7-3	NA	CASSPLLASFDEQFF	TGTGCCAGCAGCCCTCTGCTGGCTAGCTTCGATGAGCAGTTCTTC
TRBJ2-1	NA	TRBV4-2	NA	CASSQVSRNNEQFF	TGTGCCAGCAGCCAAGTTTCGCGGAACAATGAGCAGTTCTTC
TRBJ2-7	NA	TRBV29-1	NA	CSVVNRAPYEQYF	TGCAGCGTTGTAAATAGGGCGCCCTACGAGCAGTACTTC
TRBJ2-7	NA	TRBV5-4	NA	CASSTGLQYEQYF	TGTGCCAGCAGCACCGGACTTCAATACGAGCAGTACTTC
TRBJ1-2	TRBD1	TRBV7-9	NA	CASFQTGGAGYTF	TGTGCCAGCTTCCAAACAGGGGGCGCAGGCTACACCTTC
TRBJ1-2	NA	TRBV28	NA	CASSLRDHGYTF	TGTGCCAGCAGCCTAAGGGATCATGGCTACACCTTC
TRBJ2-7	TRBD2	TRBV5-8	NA	CASSPPGRREPYEQYF	TGTGCCAGCAGCCCACCAGGGAGGCGGGAGCCCTACGAGCAGTACTTC
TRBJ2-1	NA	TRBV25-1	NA	CASSESGRTGEQFF	TGTGCCAGCAGTGAATCAGGACGTACGGGTGAGCAGTTCTTC
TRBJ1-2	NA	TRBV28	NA	CASSADNYGYTF	TGTGCCAGCAGCGCGGATAACTATGGCTACACCTTC
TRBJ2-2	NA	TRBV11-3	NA	CASSLGLTGTGELFF	TGTGCCAGCAGCTTAGGGCTGACGGGCACCGGGGAGCTGTTTTTT
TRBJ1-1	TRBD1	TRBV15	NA	CATSRRVDRGRDTEAFF	TGTGCCACCAGCAGACGAGTGGACAGGGGGCGAGACACTGAAGCTTTCTTT
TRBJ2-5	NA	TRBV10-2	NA	CASSGRPKEETQYF	TGCGCCAGCAGTGGGAGACCGAAGGAAGAGACCCAGTACTTC
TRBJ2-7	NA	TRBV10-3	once	CAISVGSSYEQYF	TGTGCCATCAGTGTAGGGAGTTCCTACGAGCAGTACTTC
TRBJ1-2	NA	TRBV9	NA	CASSVGILNYGYTF	TGTGCCAGCAGCGTAGGAATTCTTAACTATGGCTACACCTTC
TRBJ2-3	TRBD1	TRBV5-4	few	CASSSGQGSTDTQYF	TGTGCCAGCAGCTCGGGACAGGGAAGCACAGATACGCAGTATTTT
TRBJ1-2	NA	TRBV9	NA	CASSVAGYHHGYTF	TGTGCCAGCAGCGTCGCCGGGTACCATCATGGCTACACCTTC
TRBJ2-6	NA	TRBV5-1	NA	CASSPVGVGANVLTF	TGCGCCAGCAGCCCGGTAGGGGTTGGGGCCAACGTCCTGACTTTC
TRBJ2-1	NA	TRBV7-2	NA	CASTSQKVGTNEQFF	TGTGCCAGCACCTCACAAAAGGTTGGGACCAATGAGCAGTTCTTC
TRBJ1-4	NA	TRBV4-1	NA	CASSQMTGGRANEKLFF	TGCGCCAGCAGCCAAATGACAGGTGGCCGGGCTAATGAAAAACTGTTTTTT
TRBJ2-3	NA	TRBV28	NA	CASVGAAKGTDTQYF	TGTGCCAGCGTCGGGGCGGCGAAGGGGACAGATACGCAGTATTTT
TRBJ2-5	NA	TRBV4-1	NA	CASSQVFWETQYF	TGCGCCAGCAGCCAAGTGTTTTGGGAGACCCAGTACTTC
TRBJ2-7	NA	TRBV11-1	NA	CASSLPSYEQYF	TGTGCCAGCAGCTTACCCTCCTACGAGCAGTACTTC
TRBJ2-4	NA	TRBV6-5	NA	CASLPPGAKNIQYF	TGTGCCAGCCTTCCTCCCGGAGCCAAAAACATTCAGTACTTC
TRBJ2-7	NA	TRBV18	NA	CASSPRTSRSSYEQYF	TGTGCCAGCTCACCACGGACTTCCAGGAGCTCCTACGAGCAGTACTTC
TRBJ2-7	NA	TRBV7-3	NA	CASSTGGTGEQYF	TGTGCCAGCAGCACCGGAGGGACTGGCGAGCAGTACTTC
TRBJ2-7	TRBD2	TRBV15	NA	CATSRESGGEQYF	TGTGCCACCAGCAGAGAATCGGGGGGCGAGCAGTACTTC
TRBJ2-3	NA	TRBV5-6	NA	CASSRASGTDTQYF	TGTGCCAGCAGCCGAGCTAGCGGCACAGATACGCAGTATTTT
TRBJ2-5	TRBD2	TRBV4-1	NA	CASSQALAGEGETQYF	TGCGCCAGCAGCCAAGCGCTAGCGGGAGAGGGAGAGACCCAGTACTTC
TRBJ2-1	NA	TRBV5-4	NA	CASSPYTDPQFF	TGTGCCAGCAGCCCTTACACGGATCCCCAGTTCTTC
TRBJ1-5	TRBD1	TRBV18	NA	CASSPAGGSNQPQHF	TGTGCCAGCTCACCGGCAGGGGGGAGCAATCAGCCCCAGCATTTT
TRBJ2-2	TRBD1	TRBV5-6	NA	CASSPLTGGDTGELFF	TGTGCCAGCAGCCCACTGACAGGGGGGGACACCGGGGAGCTGTTTTTT
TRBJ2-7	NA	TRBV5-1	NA	CASSLDGDPYEQYF	TGCGCCAGCAGCTTGGACGGAGACCCCTACGAGCAGTACTTC
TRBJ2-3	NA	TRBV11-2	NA	CASSNGGTQYF	TGTGCCAGCAGCAACGGAGGTACGCAGTATTTT
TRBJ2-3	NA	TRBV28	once	CASSFGTVSTDTQYF	TGTGCCAGCAGTTTCGGGACCGTTAGCACAGATACGCAGTATTTT
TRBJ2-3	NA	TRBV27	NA	CASGQLRPRGTDTQYF	TGTGCCAGCGGCCAATTGCGGCCGAGGGGCACAGATACGCAGTATTTT
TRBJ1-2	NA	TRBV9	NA	CASTSSPFNYGYTF	TGTGCCAGCACCTCATCCCCATTTAACTATGGCTACACCTTC
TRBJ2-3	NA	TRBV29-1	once	CSVGPTGADTQYF	TGCAGCGTTGGCCCGACTGGCGCAGATACGCAGTATTTT
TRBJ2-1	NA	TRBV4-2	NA	CASSQLARPRPNEQFF	TGTGCCAGCAGCCAGCTCGCCAGGCCCCGGCCCAATGAGCAGTTCTTC